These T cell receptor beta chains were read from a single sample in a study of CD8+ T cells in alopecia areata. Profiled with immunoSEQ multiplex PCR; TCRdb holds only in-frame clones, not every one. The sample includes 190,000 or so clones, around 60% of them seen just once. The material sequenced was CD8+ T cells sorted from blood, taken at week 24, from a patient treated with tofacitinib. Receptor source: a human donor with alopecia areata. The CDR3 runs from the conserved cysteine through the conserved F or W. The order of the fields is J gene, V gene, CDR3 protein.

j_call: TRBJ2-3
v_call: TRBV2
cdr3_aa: CASSVGGGTDTQYF

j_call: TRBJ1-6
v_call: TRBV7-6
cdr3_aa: CASSLQGGSNSPLHF

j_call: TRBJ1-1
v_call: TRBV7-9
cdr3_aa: CASSLGTGVGMTEAFF

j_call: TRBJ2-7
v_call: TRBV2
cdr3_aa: CASTAGSAVQYF

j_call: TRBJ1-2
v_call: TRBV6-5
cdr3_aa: CASSYSPVFNYGYTF

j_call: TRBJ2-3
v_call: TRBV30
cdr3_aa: CAWSEGTGADTQYF

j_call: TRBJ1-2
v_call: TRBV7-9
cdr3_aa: CASTPQGGNYGYTF

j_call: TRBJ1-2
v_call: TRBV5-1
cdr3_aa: CASSGPGQKLANYGYTF

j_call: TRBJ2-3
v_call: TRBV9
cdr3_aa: CASSVSTGGHTDTQYF

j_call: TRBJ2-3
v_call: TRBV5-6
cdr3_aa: CATERGLGTDTQYF

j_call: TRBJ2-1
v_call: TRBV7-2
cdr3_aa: CASSPRLLSYNEQFF

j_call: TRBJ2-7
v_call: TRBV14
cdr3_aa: CASSQVAYEQYF

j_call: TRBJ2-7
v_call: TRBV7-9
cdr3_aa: CASSSDRPEQYF